The rows below give T cell receptor beta chains drawn from one sample of a study of shared clonotypes between healthy human individuals. TCRdb's table, derived via immunoSEQ multiplex PCR, lists solely in-frame clones and lacks some. This table has about 2 million clones, roughly 94% appearing once. The sequenced sample was naive CD8+ T cells sorted from blood. The receptors shown here come from a man between 18 and 35 years old in good health. Each CDR3 is given with its conserved first and last residue. The order of the fields is J gene, V gene, clone size, D gene, CDR3 protein, CDR3 DNA. D genes are given only for firm matches. Clone sizes are given selectively: once, few, many, or a class where the clone is expanded.

j_gene: TRBJ1-2; v_gene: TRBV9; abundance: NA; d_gene: TRBD1; CDR3aa: CASSGSGQGYGYTF; CDR3nt: TGTGCCAGCAGCGGATCGGGACAGGGGTACGGCTACACCTTC
j_gene: TRBJ2-7; v_gene: TRBV2; abundance: NA; d_gene: TRBD2; CDR3aa: CASSDPRSSGGYEQYF; CDR3nt: TGTGCCAGCAGTGATCCGCGGTCTAGCGGGGGCTACGAGCAGTACTTC
j_gene: TRBJ2-1; v_gene: TRBV9; abundance: NA; d_gene: TRBD1; CDR3aa: CASSPIQGAYNEQFF; CDR3nt: TGTGCCAGCAGCCCTATACAGGGGGCCTACAATGAGCAGTTCTTC
j_gene: TRBJ2-3; v_gene: TRBV2; abundance: NA; d_gene: NA; CDR3aa: CASSSSGPLASTDTQYF; CDR3nt: TGTGCCAGCAGCTCCTCCGGGCCACTCGCTAGCACAGATACGCAGTATTTT
j_gene: TRBJ2-1; v_gene: TRBV6-1; abundance: NA; d_gene: TRBD2; CDR3aa: CASSESRGGLEGYNEQFF; CDR3nt: TGTGCCAGCAGTGAATCGCGGGGGGGGCTAGAGGGCTACAATGAGCAGTTCTTC
j_gene: TRBJ2-1; v_gene: TRBV6-1; abundance: NA; d_gene: NA; CDR3aa: CASSEGRQPYNEQFF; CDR3nt: TGTGCCAGCAGTGAAGGGCGACAGCCCTACAATGAGCAGTTCTTC
j_gene: TRBJ2-5; v_gene: TRBV6-6; abundance: NA; d_gene: NA; CDR3aa: CASSYLGEGVQETQYF; CDR3nt: TGTGCCAGCAGTTACTTGGGGGAAGGGGTACAAGAGACCCAGTACTTC
j_gene: TRBJ2-5; v_gene: TRBV7-9; abundance: NA; d_gene: TRBD1; CDR3aa: CASSQPQYRGIQETQYF; CDR3nt: TGTGCCAGCAGCCAACCGCAATACAGGGGAATACAAGAGACCCAGTACTTC
j_gene: TRBJ2-3; v_gene: TRBV5-6; abundance: NA; d_gene: NA; CDR3aa: CASSLALDLDTQYF; CDR3nt: TGTGCCAGCAGCTTGGCCTTAGACCTCGATACGCAGTATTTT
j_gene: TRBJ1-6; v_gene: TRBV11-2; abundance: NA; d_gene: NA; CDR3aa: CASSLRSGDPPLHF; CDR3nt: TGTGCCAGCAGCTTAAGATCGGGGGATCCACCCCTCCACTTT
j_gene: TRBJ1-1; v_gene: TRBV13; abundance: NA; d_gene: NA; CDR3aa: CASSNRTAVGLTEAFF; CDR3nt: TGTGCCAGCAGCAACCGGACTGCGGTTGGACTCACTGAAGCTTTCTTT
j_gene: TRBJ2-7; v_gene: TRBV7-6; abundance: NA; d_gene: TRBD2; CDR3aa: CASSLVGSGQSYEQYF; CDR3nt: TGTGCCAGCAGCTTAGTGGGTAGCGGGCAATCCTACGAGCAGTACTTC
j_gene: TRBJ2-1; v_gene: TRBV5-4; abundance: NA; d_gene: NA; CDR3aa: CASSLSWGKNNEQFF; CDR3nt: TGTGCCAGCAGCTTAAGTTGGGGGAAAAACAATGAGCAGTTCTTC
j_gene: TRBJ1-1; v_gene: TRBV2; abundance: once; d_gene: NA; CDR3aa: CASNGAKPEAFF; CDR3nt: TGTGCCAGCAATGGGGCTAAACCTGAAGCTTTCTTT
j_gene: TRBJ2-2; v_gene: TRBV28; abundance: NA; d_gene: TRBD2; CDR3aa: CASSPQVAGGPNTGELFF; CDR3nt: TGTGCCAGCAGTCCCCAGGTAGCGGGGGGGCCGAACACCGGGGAGCTGTTTTTT
j_gene: TRBJ1-5; v_gene: TRBV5-1; abundance: NA; d_gene: NA; CDR3aa: CASSLASGAQPQHF; CDR3nt: TGCGCCAGCAGCTTGGCGTCAGGGGCTCAGCCCCAGCATTTT
j_gene: TRBJ2-3; v_gene: TRBV5-1; abundance: once; d_gene: NA; CDR3aa: CASSLEGSSTDTQYF; CDR3nt: TGCGCCAGCAGCTTGGAGGGCTCTAGCACAGATACGCAGTATTTT